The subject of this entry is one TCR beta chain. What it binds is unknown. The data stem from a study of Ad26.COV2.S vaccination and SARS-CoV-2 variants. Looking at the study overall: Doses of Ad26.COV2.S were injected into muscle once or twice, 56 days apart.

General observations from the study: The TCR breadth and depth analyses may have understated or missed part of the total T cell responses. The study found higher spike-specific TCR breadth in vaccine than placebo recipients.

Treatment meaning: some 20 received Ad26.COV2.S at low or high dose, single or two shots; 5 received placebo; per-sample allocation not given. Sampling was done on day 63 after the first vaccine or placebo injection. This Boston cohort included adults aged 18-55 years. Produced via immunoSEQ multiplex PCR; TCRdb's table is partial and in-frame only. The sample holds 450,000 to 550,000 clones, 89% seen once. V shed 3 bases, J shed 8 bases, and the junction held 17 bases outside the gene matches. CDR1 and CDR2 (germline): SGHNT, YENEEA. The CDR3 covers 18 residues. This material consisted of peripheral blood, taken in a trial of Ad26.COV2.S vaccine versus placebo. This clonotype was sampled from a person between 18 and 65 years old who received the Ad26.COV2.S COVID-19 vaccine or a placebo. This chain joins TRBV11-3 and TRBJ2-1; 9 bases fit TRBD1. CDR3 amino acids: CASSFSRGQGGLRYEQFF. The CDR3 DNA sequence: TGTGCCAGCAGCTTTTCCCGGGGACAGGGAGGTTTAAGGTATGAGCAGTTCTTC.